This T cell receptor (beta chain) was retrieved from a study of OX40 agonist ivuxolimab in advanced cancers. Profiled with immunoSEQ multiplex PCR; TCRdb holds only in-frame clones, not every one. Among tens of thousands of clones, 90% were seen once, and the ten largest hold approximately 26%. This sequence originates from an adult with an advanced solid tumor such as melanoma, head and neck, liver or kidney cancer. Material: CD4+ or CD8+ T cells sorted from blood, obtained in a trial of the OX40 agonist ivuxolimab.

CDR3 nucleotides: TGCGCCAGCAGCCGTGTTACAGGGGCTCTTAACTATGGCTACACCTTC. It codes for CASSRVTGALNYGYTF. The chain links TRBV5-1 to TRBJ1-2, with 7 bases identical to TRBD1. V lost 4 bases and J lost 1; bases outside the gene matches: 10. CDR3 length: 16 amino acids. Germline V CDR1 and CDR2: SGHRS, YFSETQ.